This T cell receptor beta chain is from a study of cytomegalovirus exposure and HLA in healthy donors. General study results and limits: Some segments of the V type, notably TRBV6-2 and TRBV6-3, were excluded as indistinguishable.

From germline, CDR1 is ENHRY and CDR2 SYGVKD. The CDR3 is 15 residues long. The V and J ends lost 3 bases and 8 bases, in that order; junction bases with no gene match: 10. PCR employed 60 Vbeta and 13 Jbeta primers. TCRdb keeps only in-frame clones here, not all; method: immunoSEQ multiplex PCR. The table lists 100,000 to 130,000 clones, around 77% of them singletons. Healthy bone marrow donors made up the donor group. Of note for this clone: Its antigen is unidentified.

Material for sequencing was PBMCs. This receptor was obtained from a male donor in good health and CMV-seronegative. The rearrangement joins TRBV10-3 to TRBJ2-1; TRBD2 matches 7 bases. CDR3 bases: TGTGCCATCAGTGAACCCGGACTAGGGAACGATGAGCAGTTCTTC. Residues: CAISEPGLGNDEQFF.